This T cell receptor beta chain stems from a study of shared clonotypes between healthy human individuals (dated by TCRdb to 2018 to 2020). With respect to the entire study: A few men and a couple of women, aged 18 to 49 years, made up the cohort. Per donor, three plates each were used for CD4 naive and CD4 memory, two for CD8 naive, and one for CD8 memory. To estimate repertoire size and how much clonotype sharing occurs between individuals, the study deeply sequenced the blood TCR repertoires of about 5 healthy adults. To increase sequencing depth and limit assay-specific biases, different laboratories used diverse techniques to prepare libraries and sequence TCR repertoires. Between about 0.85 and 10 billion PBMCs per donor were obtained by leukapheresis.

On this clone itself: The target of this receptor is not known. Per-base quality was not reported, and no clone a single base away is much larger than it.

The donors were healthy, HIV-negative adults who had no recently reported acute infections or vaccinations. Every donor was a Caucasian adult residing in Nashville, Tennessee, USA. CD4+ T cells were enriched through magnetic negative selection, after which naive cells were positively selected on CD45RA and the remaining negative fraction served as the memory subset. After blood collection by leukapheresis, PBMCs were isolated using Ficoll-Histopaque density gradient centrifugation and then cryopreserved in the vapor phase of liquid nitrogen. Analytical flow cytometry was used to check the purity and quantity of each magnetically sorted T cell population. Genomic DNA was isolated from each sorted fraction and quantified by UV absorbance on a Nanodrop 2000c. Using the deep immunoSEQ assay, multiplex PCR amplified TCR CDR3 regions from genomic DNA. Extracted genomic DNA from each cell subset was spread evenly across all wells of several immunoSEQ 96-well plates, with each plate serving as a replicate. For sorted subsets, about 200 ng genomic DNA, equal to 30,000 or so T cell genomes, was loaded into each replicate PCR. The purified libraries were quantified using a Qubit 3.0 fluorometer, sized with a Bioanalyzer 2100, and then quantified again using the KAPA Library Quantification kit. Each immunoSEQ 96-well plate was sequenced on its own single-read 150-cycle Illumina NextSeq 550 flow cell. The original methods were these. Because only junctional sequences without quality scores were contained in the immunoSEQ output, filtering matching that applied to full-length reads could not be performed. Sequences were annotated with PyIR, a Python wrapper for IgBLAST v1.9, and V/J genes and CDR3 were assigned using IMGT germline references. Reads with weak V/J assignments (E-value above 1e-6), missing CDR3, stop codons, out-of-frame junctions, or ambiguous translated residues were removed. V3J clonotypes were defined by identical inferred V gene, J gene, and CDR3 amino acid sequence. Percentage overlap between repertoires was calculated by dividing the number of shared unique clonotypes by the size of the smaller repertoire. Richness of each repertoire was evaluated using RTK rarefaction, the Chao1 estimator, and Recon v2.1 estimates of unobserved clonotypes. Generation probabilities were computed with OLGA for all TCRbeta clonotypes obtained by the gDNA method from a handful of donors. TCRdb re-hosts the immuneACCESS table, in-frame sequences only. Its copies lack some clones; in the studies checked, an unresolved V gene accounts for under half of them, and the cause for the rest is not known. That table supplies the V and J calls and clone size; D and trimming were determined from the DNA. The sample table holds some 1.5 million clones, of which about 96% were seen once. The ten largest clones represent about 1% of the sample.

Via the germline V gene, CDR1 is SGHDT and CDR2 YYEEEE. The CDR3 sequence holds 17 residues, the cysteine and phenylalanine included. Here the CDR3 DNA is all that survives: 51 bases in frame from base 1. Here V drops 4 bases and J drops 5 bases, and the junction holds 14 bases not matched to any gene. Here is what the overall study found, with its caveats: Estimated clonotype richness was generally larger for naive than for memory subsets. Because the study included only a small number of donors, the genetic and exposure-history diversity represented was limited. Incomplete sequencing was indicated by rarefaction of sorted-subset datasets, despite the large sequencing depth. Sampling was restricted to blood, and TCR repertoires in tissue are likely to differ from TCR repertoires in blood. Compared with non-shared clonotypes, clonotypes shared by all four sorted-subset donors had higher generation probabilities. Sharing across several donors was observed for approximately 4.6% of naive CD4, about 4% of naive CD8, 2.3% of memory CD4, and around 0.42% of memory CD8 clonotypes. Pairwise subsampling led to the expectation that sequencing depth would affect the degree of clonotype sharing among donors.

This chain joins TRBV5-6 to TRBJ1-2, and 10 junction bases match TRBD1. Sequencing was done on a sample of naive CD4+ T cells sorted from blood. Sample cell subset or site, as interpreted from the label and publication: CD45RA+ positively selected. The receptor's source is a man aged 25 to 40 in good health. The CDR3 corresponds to CASSLWDRDRGGYGYTF. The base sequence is TGTGCCAGCAGCCTTTGGGACCGGGACAGGGGTGGGTATGGCTACACCTTC. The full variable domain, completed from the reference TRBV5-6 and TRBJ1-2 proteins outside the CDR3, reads DAGVTQSPTHLIKTRGQQVTLRCSPKSGHDTVSWYQQALGQGPQFIFQYYEEEERQRGNFPDRFSGHQFPNYSSELNVNALLLGDSALYLCASSLWDRDRGGYGYTFGSGTRLTVV.